Here is one T cell receptor (beta chain) with its context. Its antigen is unidentified. This record comes from a study of T-cell memory formation after mild COVID-19. General study results and limits: Among clones peaking at day 37 in the second wave, SARS-CoV-2 specificity remained unconfirmed. Pre-infection memory carried some responding clones, suggesting that cross-reactive memory joined.

This CDR3 has 15 amino acids. The germline gives CDR1 DFQATT, CDR2 SNEGSKA (reference sequence). V was pared by 3 bases and J by 12 bases, with 14 bases of the junction left unmatched. A single record per CDR3 protein comes from TCRdb applying MiXCR to the 5' RACE reads. The sample includes 500,000 to 600,000 distinct CDR3 sequences, more than 15% of them seen just once. The V and J genes are TRBV20-1 and TRBJ2-1; 10 nucleotides align to TRBD2. This clonotype was obtained from an adult woman who had mild COVID-19 (a few samples of this study predate the infection). Cell type and time point are not known. Sequenced: PBMCs or a T cell subset sorted from them (not recorded which). DNA for the CDR3: TGCAGTGCTAGGGGGGGACTAGGGACTAGCGTTGGGCAGTTCTTC. As protein: CSARGGLGTSVGQFF.